This T cell receptor beta chain was sequenced in a study of neurological immune-mediated disorders. The CDR3 runs to 14 residues. Germline assignment: CDR1 MNHEY and CDR2 SVGAGI. Trimming at V came to 8 bases and at J to 5 bases, leaving 8 bases not matched to a gene. The cDNA was generated by 5'RACE with 10-nucleotide random UMIs. TCRdb reanalysed the 5' RACE reads using MiXCR and keeps one entry per CDR3 protein. In the table there are tens of thousands of distinct CDR3 sequences, more than 10% of which are singletons. Time point given: longitudinal time-point 2. Unsorted libraries were generated from 2 million PBMCs held at -80 degrees C. This clonotype has more than one count but fewer than ten.

The clonotype was recovered from a woman between 40 and 55 years old in good health. The V gene is TRBV6-5, the J gene TRBJ2-1, with 8 positions matching TRBD1. The material sequenced was PBMCs. The CDR3 DNA reads TGTGCCAGCGCCCGACAGGGGAGACACAATGAGCAGTTCTTC. It translates to CASARQGRHNEQFF.